The 31 T cell receptor beta chains listed next were all sequenced from one sample in a study of tumour-infiltrating T cells in Burkitt lymphoma. Here immunoSEQ multiplex PCR was the method, and the copy in TCRdb shows in-frame clones only, minus some. The table shows 13,000 to 15,000 clones, with 75% occurring only once. Sequenced sample: tumor tissue. Every receptor here comes from a human donor with diffuse large B-cell lymphoma.

The chain recombines TRBV4-1 with TRBJ1-3, with a possible D match to TRBD1 (5 bases). Germline-derived CDR1 and CDR2 are MGHRA and YSYEKL. The V and J ends lost 4 bases and 0 bases respectively, with 13 bases between them. The CDR3 runs to 16 residues. The CDR3 DNA is TGCGCCAGCAGCCCAAGAGACGGGGGCTCTGGAAACACCATATATTTT. Its translation is CASSPRDGGSGNTIYF.

This clone was observed a handful of times. The V and J genes are TRBV28 and TRBJ2-4; 8 positions agree with TRBD2. This CDR3 contains 16 residues. V lost 3 bases, J lost 6 bases, and 10 bases stayed unmatched. Germline CDR1 and CDR2: MDHEN and SYDVKM. CDR3 bases: TGTGCCAGCAGTTTGGATGGACTAGCACATGGAAACATTCAGTACTTC. It is translated as CASSLDGLAHGNIQYF.

The chain couples TRBV5-8 to TRBJ1-2, with a tentative D call TRBD1 (6 bases). The germline V gene encodes CDR1 SGHTS and CDR2 YDEGEE. CDR3 length: 14 residues. The ends were cut back, 2 bases at V and 8 bases at J, with 16 bases in the middle. CDR3 residues: CASSFGGGLRGYTF. In nucleotides, the CDR3 is TGTGCCAGCAGCTTTGGGGGCGGTTTGCGAGGCTACACCTTC.

The chain uses TRBV29-1 and TRBJ1-3; a possible D gene is TRBD1 (6 bases). Germline assignment: CDR1 SQVTM and CDR2 ANQGSEA. This CDR3 spans 15 amino acids. V lost 4 bases to trimming and J lost 3 bases, with 16 bases between them. CDR3 residues: CSVVIQGRVGNTIYF. CDR3 in DNA: TGCAGCGTTGTAATTCAGGGGAGGGTTGGAAACACCATATATTTT. The full variable domain, in which reference TRBV29-1 and TRBJ1-3 provide the parts outside the CDR3, is SAVISQKPSRDICQRGTSLTIQCQVDSQVTMMFWYRQQPGQSLTLIATANQGSEATYESGFVIDKFPISRPNLTFSTLTVSNMSPEDSSIYLCSVVIQGRVGNTIYFGEGSWLTVV.

The rearrangement uses TRBV27 and TRBJ1-5, with unresolved D. Trimming removed 4 bases at V and 3 bases at J, with 13 bases between. CDR3 size: 15 residues. CDR1 is MNHEY, CDR2 SMNVEV, per germline (reference sequence). The CDR3 reads CASSSVDYPNQPQHF. The DNA for the CDR3 is TGTGCCAGCAGTTCGGTGGACTACCCCAATCAGCCCCAGCATTTT.

Here the CDR3 DNA reads TGTGCCAGCAGCTTAGGGCAGGGCTACACTGAAGCTTTCTTT. It yields the protein CASSLGQGYTEAFF. The chain couples TRBV7-9 to TRBJ1-1; tentatively, D is TRBD1 (5 bases). The CDR3 length is 14 residues. The germline V gene encodes CDR1 SEHNR and CDR2 FQNEAQ (reference sequence). Trimming pared 1 base from V and 3 bases from J, leaving 9 bases between.

The chain employs TRBV11-3 and TRBJ2-5; tentative D call: TRBD1 (6 bases). There are 14 residues in the CDR3. The V end lost 5 bases, the J end lost 7 bases, and 17 bases lay between the germline ends. Germline V gene data show CDR1 as SGHNT and CDR2 as YENEEA. CDR3 protein: CASSPRAGAATQYF. Here the CDR3 DNA reads TGTGCCAGCAGCCCGCGGGCAGGGGCAGCGACCCAGTACTTC. Combining the CDR3 with reference TRBV11-3 and TRBJ2-5 gives the whole variable domain EAGVVQSPRYKIIEKKQPVAFWCNPISGHNTLYWYLQNLGQGPELLIRYENEEAVDDSQLPKDRFSAERLKGVDSTLKIQPAELGDSAVYLCASSPRAGAATQYFGPGTRLLVL.

The chain joins TRBV29-1 to TRBJ2-5; 10 nucleotides match TRBD2. The V and J ends lost 2 bases and 4 bases, in that order; junction bases with no gene match: 7. This CDR3 contains 15 residues. Germline V gene data show CDR1 as SQVTM and CDR2 as ANQGSEA. The CDR3 sequence: CSVEKGIAGGETQYF. CDR3 nucleotide sequence: TGCAGCGTTGAAAAGGGGATAGCGGGAGGAGAGACCCAGTACTTC.

The chain recombines TRBV10-1 with TRBJ2-3, with 7 positions matching TRBD2. Unmatched junction bases numbered 6, after V lost 0 bases and J lost 0 bases. The CDR3 loop spans 17 amino acids. Germline lookup yields CDR1 WNHNN and CDR2 SYGVQD (reference sequence). CDR3 nucleotide sequence: TGCGCCAGCAGTGAGTCGACTCGGGGGGATAGCACAGATACGCAGTATTTT. Its translation: CASSESTRGDSTDTQYF.

The J gene is TRBJ2-1, the V gene TRBV9; D gene uncertain. This CDR3 has 16 residues. Germline CDR1 SGDLS, CDR2 YYNGEE. Trimming cost V 0 bases and J 0 bases, with 10 bases left between them. In nucleotides, the CDR3 is TGTGCCAGCAGCGTAGTCGGCGGTAACTCCTACAATGAGCAGTTCTTC. Protein sequence: CASSVVGGNSYNEQFF.

V and J are TRBV7-2 and TRBJ2-7, with D possibly being TRBD2 (5 bases). Germline V gives CDR1 SGHTA, CDR2 FQGNSA. The ends were cut back, 2 bases at V and 2 bases at J, with 10 bases in the middle. The CDR3 is 14 residues long. In DNA form, the CDR3 reads TGTGCCAGCAGCTTACGGACTCCCCCCTACGAGCAGTACTTC. It specifies CASSLRTPPYEQYF.

The chain is built from TRBV4-2 and TRBJ2-1; D perhaps matches TRBD2 (6 bases). The CDR3 has 16 amino acids. Trimming removed 0 bases at V and 8 bases at J, with 17 bases between. Per the germline V gene, CDR1 is LGHNA and CDR2 is YNFKEQ. The DNA for the CDR3 is TGTGCCAGCAGCCAAGAAATAGCCGGGAGTGGCTATGAGCAGTTCTTC. Translating gives CASSQEIAGSGYEQFF.

The chain couples TRBV7-2 to TRBJ2-2; no firm D call. Germline assignment: CDR1 SGHTA and CDR2 FQGNSA. CDR3 length: 13 amino acids. Between the trimmed V and J ends, which lost 1 base and 7 bases, there was a span of 7 bases. The CDR3 DNA follows: TGTGCCAGCAGCTTAGAAAGCCTCGGGGAGCTGTTTTTT. Protein product: CASSLESLGELFF.

The rearrangement links TRBV5-5 to TRBJ1-2; no reliable D call. This CDR3 is 14 amino acids long. V was pared by 4 bases and J by 2 bases, with 12 bases between. The V gene's germline CDR1 is SGHKS and CDR2 YYEKEE (reference sequence). The CDR3 here is CASSVTLGNYGYTF. CDR3 in DNA: TGTGCCAGCAGCGTGACATTGGGAAACTATGGCTACACCTTC.

The chain employs TRBV6-1 and TRBJ1-2; tentatively, D is TRBD1 (6 bases). Looked up from germline, CDR1 is MNHNS and CDR2 is SASEGT. V was clipped by 1 base and J by 4 bases, with 10 bases between them. CDR3 size: 14 residues. The CDR3 spells CASSEVGGGYGYTF. Written as DNA, the CDR3 is TGTGCCAGCAGTGAAGTCGGAGGGGGCTATGGCTACACCTTC.

This clone occurred once. V is TRBV6-5 and J is TRBJ2-4; D call uncertain. In germline, CDR1 is MNHEY, CDR2 SVGAGI. The CDR3 extends over 16 amino acids. Trimming took off 2 bases at V and 0 bases at J, with 11 bases between the two ends. CDR3 sequence: CASSYSLALAKNIQYF. In nucleotides, the CDR3 is TGTGCCAGCAGTTACAGCTTAGCTCTAGCCAAAAACATTCAGTACTTC.

V and J are TRBV6-5 and TRBJ1-1; D possibly corresponds to TRBD1 (5 bases). Germline V gene lookup returns CDR1 MNHEY and CDR2 SVGAGI. V was trimmed by 2 bases and J by 0 bases, leaving 10 bases between them. The CDR3 spans 15 residues. The CDR3 DNA reads as TGTGCCAGCAGTTACCTCGGGGGGATGAACACTGAAGCTTTCTTT. Amino acids: CASSYLGGMNTEAFF.

The chain couples TRBV10-2 to TRBJ2-5, with D perhaps TRBD1 or TRBD2 (5 bases each). Between the trimmed V and J ends, which lost 2 bases and 5 bases, there was a span of 15 bases. CDR1 and CDR2 (germline): WSHSY, SAAADI. The CDR3 consists of 15 residues. CDR3 sequence: CASSETLGEKETQYF. The CDR3 region has the DNA TGCGCCAGCAGTGAGACGTTGGGGGAGAAGGAGACCCAGTACTTC.

This chain connects TRBV7-9 to TRBJ1-5, with 8 bases identical to TRBD1. CDR1 is SEHNR and CDR2 is FQNEAQ in the germline V gene (reference sequence). Trimming at V came to 3 bases and at J to 6 bases, leaving 7 bases not matched to a gene. The CDR3 is 15 amino acids. DNA for the CDR3: TGTGCCAGCAGCTTTGACAGGGGTGGCAGTCAGCCCCAGCATTTT. Translated: CASSFDRGGSQPQHF.

This chain links TRBV6-1 with TRBJ1-2, with D tentatively TRBD1 (6 bases). Trimming took off 0 bases at V and 3 bases at J, with 14 bases between the two ends. Germline CDR1 and CDR2: MNHNS and SASEGT. The CDR3 is 16 amino acids. CDR3 sequence (DNA): TGTGCCAGCAGTGAAGCTACAGGGCGGTATCACTATGGCTACACCTTC. Protein product: CASSEATGRYHYGYTF.

The chain carries TRBV25-1 and TRBJ1-1; D possibly corresponds to TRBD1 (5 bases). Germline V CDR1 and CDR2: MGHDK, SYGVNS. This CDR3 region has 13 residues. Trimming took off 0 bases at V and 11 bases at J, with 13 bases between the two ends. Here the CDR3 reads CASSEYSGAAAFF. The CDR3 DNA reads as TGTGCCAGCAGTGAATACTCTGGGGCGGCCGCTTTCTTT. The complete variable domain, with remaining parts taken from reference TRBV25-1 and TRBJ1-1, reads EADIYQTPRYLVIGTGKKITLECSQTMGHDKMYWYQQDPGMELHLIHYSYGVNSTEKGDLSSESTVSRIRTEHFPLTLESARPSHTSQYLCASSEYSGAAAFFGQGTRLTVV.

The V gene is TRBV19, the J gene TRBJ2-7, with 7 positions matching TRBD2. This CDR3 comprises 14 residues. CDR1 and CDR2 (germline): LNHDA, SQIVND (reference sequence). The V segment lost 7 bases and the J segment 4 bases; nucleotides outside the gene matches: 10. The CDR3: CASTPSLGGYEQYF. The CDR3 DNA sequence: TGTGCCAGTACCCCCTCGCTGGGGGGGTACGAGCAGTACTTC.

The chain couples TRBV11-2 to TRBJ2-6; unclear D gene. Per the germline V gene, CDR1 is SGHAT and CDR2 is FQNNGV. The CDR3 has 15 residues. Trimming cost V 1 base and J 4 bases, with 8 bases left between them. The CDR3 loop is CASSLGGLGANVLTF. CDR3 nucleotides: TGTGCCAGCAGCTTAGGAGGCTTGGGGGCCAACGTCCTGACTTTC.

The J gene is TRBJ1-5, the V gene TRBV4-1; D call uncertain. The germline V gene encodes CDR1 MGHRA and CDR2 YSYEKL. V shed 1 base and J shed 3 bases, with 1 base lying between them. The CDR3 extends over 12 amino acids. The DNA for the CDR3 is TGCGCCAGCAGCCAAGCCAATCAGCCCCAGCATTTT. Translation: CASSQANQPQHF.

By proportion, this clone is medium-sized. This sequence joins TRBV9 and TRBJ1-2; D is possibly TRBD1 (5 bases). V was cut by 3 bases and J by 7 bases, with 19 bases left in between. CDR3 length: 15 residues. From germline, CDR1 is SGDLS and CDR2 YYNGEE. CDR3 sequence (DNA): TGTGCCAGCAGCGCCTGGGGGTCAGGTGTAGGTGGCTACACCTTC. It specifies CASSAWGSGVGGYTF.

V usage is TRBV15 and J usage is TRBJ2-7; TRBD1 matches at 7 bases. After removal of 9 bases from V and 0 bases from J, the junction contained 2 bases not matched to a gene. The CDR3 has 12 residues. Germline-derived CDR1 and CDR2 are LNHNV and YYDKDF (reference sequence). Written as DNA, the CDR3 is TGTGCCACGGGGACAGCCTCCTACGAGCAGTACTTC. Translated, it gives CATGTASYEQYF.

The V gene is TRBV10-3, the J gene TRBJ1-1; the match to TRBD1 covers 7 bases. Trimming removed 4 bases from V and 5 bases from J; junction bases left unmatched: 7. Germline CDR1 ENHRY, CDR2 SYGVKD. This CDR3 is 14 amino acids long. The chain's CDR3 is CAISGQGDGTEAFF. The CDR3 region has the DNA TGTGCCATCAGTGGCCAGGGGGATGGGACTGAAGCTTTCTTT.

In this sample, this clone turned up once. The V gene is TRBV29-1, the J gene TRBJ2-3; TRBD2 agrees at 16 bases. Germline-derived CDR1 and CDR2 are SQVTM and ANQGSEA. The V segment lost 7 bases and the J segment 6 bases; nucleotides outside the gene matches: 4. The CDR3 contains 14 residues. Here the CDR3 DNA reads TGCAGCGCCCTGGGACTAGCGGGAGGGGATACGCAGTATTTT. Residues: CSALGLAGGDTQYF.

This chain uses TRBV19 with TRBJ1-1; unclear D gene. Trimming cost V 2 bases and J 1 base, with 8 bases left between them. The CDR3 is made up of 14 amino acids. Germline V gives CDR1 LNHDA, CDR2 SQIVND (reference sequence). The CDR3 here is CASSIYQENTEAFF. The CDR3 region has the DNA TGTGCCAGTAGTATATATCAGGAGAACACTGAAGCTTTCTTT. Filled out from reference TRBV19 and TRBJ1-1, the complete variable domain reads DGGITQSPKYLFRKEGQNVTLSCEQNLNHDAMYWYRQDPGQGLRLIYYSQIVNDFQKGDIAEGYSVSREKKESFPLTVTSAQKNPTAFYLCASSIYQENTEAFFGQGTRLTVV.

The chain joins TRBV28 to TRBJ2-7; TRBD2 might be the D (5 bases). V was trimmed by 1 base and J by 6 bases, leaving 13 bases between them. The CDR3 covers 14 residues. Germline V lookup: CDR1 MDHEN, CDR2 SYDVKM. The CDR3 bases are TGTGCCAGCAGTTTATACGGGATCGTCATCGAGCAGTACTTC. This gives the protein CASSLYGIVIEQYF.

The chain uses TRBV10-1 and TRBJ1-3; no reliable D call. Germline V gene data show CDR1 as WNHNN and CDR2 as SYGVQD (reference sequence). Trimming cost V 7 bases and J 2 bases, with 9 bases left between them. The CDR3 contains 13 residues. The CDR3 sequence is CASIGRAGNTIYF. Here the CDR3 DNA reads TGCGCCAGCATTGGGAGGGCTGGAAACACCATATATTTT.